A selection of T cell receptor beta chains follows, all from one sample in a study of T cell responses to AZD1222 COVID-19 vaccine. Sequenced by immunoSEQ multiplex PCR; TCRdb stores in-frame clones only, minus some. The table lists about 110,000 clones, around nine tenths of them singletons. Material: peripheral blood, obtained 28 days after the second AZD1222 dose. All receptors derive from an adult who received the AZD1222 COVID-19 vaccine. CDR3s include the opening cysteine and the closing phenylalanine or tryptophan. Each record gives: J gene, V gene, CDR3 protein.

TRBJ2-1,TRBV4-1,CASSQEGARGNEQFF
TRBJ1-1,TRBV7-9,CASSFRQEGTEAFF
TRBJ2-2,TRBV12-5,CASAPGSGQSNTGELFF
TRBJ2-3,TRBV9,CASSASAGTSTDTQYF
TRBJ2-1,TRBV27,CASRQILLAGENNEQFF
TRBJ2-3,TRBV5-6,CASSFGGKGSTDTQYF
TRBJ2-3,TRBV19,CASSNRTGVTDTQYF
TRBJ1-4,TRBV28,CASSESRGKLFF
TRBJ1-5,TRBV24-1,CATSGQPGQPQHF
TRBJ2-1,TRBV30,CAWVLAGGDNEQFF
TRBJ1-4,TRBV29-1,CSAGRGQGMTNEKLFF
TRBJ2-1,TRBV3-1/TRBV3-2,CASSQGQGLYEQFF
TRBJ1-6,TRBV6-5,CASSTQGASDSPLHF
TRBJ2-7,TRBV7-9,CASSGGGRLSFEQYF
TRBJ2-3,TRBV19,CASTYRWSGMSDTQYF
TRBJ1-4,TRBV6-6,CASTNARGAANEKLFF
TRBJ2-7,TRBV13,CASSLAKRGTYEQYF
TRBJ1-2,TRBV2,CASSRTTGNGYTF
TRBJ2-7,TRBV15,CATSRDSAGAVTAYEQYF
TRBJ1-2,TRBV18,CASSPQDRGLQYGYTF
TRBJ1-3,TRBV5-6,CASRVRLGNTIYF
TRBJ2-1,TRBV3-1/TRBV3-2,CASSQDGGPVYNEQFF
TRBJ1-1,TRBV5-1,CASSLFQGGNTEAFF
TRBJ1-2,TRBV2,CASSQGGAGGYTF
TRBJ2-1,TRBV9,CASSVGDRGAEQFF
TRBJ2-5,TRBV6-4,CASSVNGGAGETQYF
TRBJ2-7,TRBV28,CASSLGGEQYF
TRBJ2-4,TRBV19,CASTPVGQGSSIQYF
TRBJ1-5,TRBV28,CASSASNQPQHF
TRBJ1-2,TRBV7-9,CASSLAGAYGYTF
TRBJ1-2,TRBV6-1,CASSENFLDGHYGYTF
TRBJ1-2,TRBV4-1,CASSLRQGVGSDYGYTF
TRBJ1-2,TRBV6-5,CASSTGQGTYGYTF
TRBJ2-1,TRBV15,CATSGGPWNEQFF
TRBJ2-7,TRBV6-2/TRBV6-3,CASSFTSYEQYF
TRBJ1-2,TRBV10-2,CASSGGRKYGYTF
TRBJ2-7,TRBV20-1,CSARVFDAQYF
TRBJ2-7,TRBV6-2/TRBV6-3,CASSYSLRSIKDYEQYF
TRBJ2-7,TRBV30,CAWSVHIGGTHPSYEQYF
TRBJ2-7,TRBV10-3,CAISLGPLGLAGAARIYEQYF
TRBJ1-1,TRBV9,CATGRGEAFF
TRBJ2-1,TRBV9,CASSVGPGSGNEQFF
TRBJ1-3,TRBV7-7,CASSLDGGSTIYF
TRBJ1-2,TRBV19,CAPKGAGEGYTF
TRBJ2-5,TRBV5-8,CASSLSGNQETQYF
TRBJ1-2,TRBV5-1,CASSRTANYGYTF
TRBJ2-2,TRBV7-9,CASSLWSITTGRLTGELFF
TRBJ2-1,TRBV7-9,CASSSLAGAYNEQFF
TRBJ2-1,TRBV9,CASSLTVRDNEQFF
TRBJ1-3,TRBV3-1/TRBV3-2,CASSLDRGIYF
TRBJ2-7,TRBV4-1,CASSRAAGESYEQYF